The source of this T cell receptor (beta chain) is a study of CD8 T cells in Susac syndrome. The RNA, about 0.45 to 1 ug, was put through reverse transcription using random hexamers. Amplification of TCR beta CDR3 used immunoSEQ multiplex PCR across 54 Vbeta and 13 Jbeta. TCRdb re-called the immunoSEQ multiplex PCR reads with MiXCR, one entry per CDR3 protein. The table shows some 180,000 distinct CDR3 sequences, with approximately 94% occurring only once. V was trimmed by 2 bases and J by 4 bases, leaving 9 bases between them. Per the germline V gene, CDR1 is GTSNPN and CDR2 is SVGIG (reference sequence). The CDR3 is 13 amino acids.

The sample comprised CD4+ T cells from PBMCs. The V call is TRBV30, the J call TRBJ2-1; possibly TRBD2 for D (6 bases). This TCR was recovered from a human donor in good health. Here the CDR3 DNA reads TGTGCCTGGAGTAGGACTACTTACAATGAGCAGTTCTTC. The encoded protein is CAWSRTTYNEQFF.